This record concerns one T cell receptor (beta chain) sequence. The antigen remains unidentified. This record belongs to a study of shared clonotypes between healthy human individuals. Regarding the study as a whole: A limitation of the genetic and exposure-history diversity represented arose from few donors.

The repertoire was sequenced with immunoSEQ multiplex PCR; TCRdb's copy has only in-frame clones and lacks some. The sample holds 550,000 to 850,000 clones, around two thirds seen once. Germline V gene data show CDR1 as MNHEY and CDR2 as SVGAGI. The CDR3 is 16 residues long. The V end lost 4 bases, the J end lost 3 bases, and 16 bases lay between the germline ends. The material sequenced was memory CD4+ T cells sorted from blood. The subset was: CD45RA-negative fraction. The genes are TRBV6-5 and TRBJ2-4; a possible D gene is TRBD2 (6 bases). This TCR was recovered from a woman in her thirties in good health. The chain's CDR3 is CASSSTTSSGKNIQYF. The CDR3 DNA reads as TGTGCCAGCAGTTCGACGACTAGTTCCGGCAAAAACATTCAGTACTTC.